The clone carrying this TCR beta chain was detected ten times or more. The antigen is not known. This sample was included in a study of T cells in Graves' hyperthyroidism and ophthalmopathy. Whole-study context: Peripheral blood specimens were obtained at initial diagnosis, prior to any treatment. The study's findings and limits: Researchers found most expanded thyroid clonotypes above 0.001 in blood as well.

The CDR3 totals 14 residues. V dropped 4 bases and J dropped 5; count of bases not matched to a gene: 9. Germline values: CDR1 DFQATT, CDR2 SNEGSKA (reference sequence). Disease duration under 2 months; hyperthyroidism patients were aged 18 to 65. The source material, RNA transcripts, was used to amplify TCR beta CDR3 regions. The HTBI set primed first-round TCR CDR3 RT-PCR. TCRdb re-called the multiplex PCR reads through MiXCR, storing one row per CDR3 protein. The sample records 250,000 to 350,000 distinct CDR3 sequences, approximately 15% being singletons. The sample was blood. The clonotype originates from a man aged 30 to 39 with Graves' hyperthyroidism. J is TRBJ2-3 and V is TRBV20-1; 7 bases map to TRBD2. The CDR3 sequence is CSAISAGAGDTQYF. CDR3 in DNA: TGCAGTGCTATATCGGCGGGAGCGGGAGATACGCAGTATTTT.